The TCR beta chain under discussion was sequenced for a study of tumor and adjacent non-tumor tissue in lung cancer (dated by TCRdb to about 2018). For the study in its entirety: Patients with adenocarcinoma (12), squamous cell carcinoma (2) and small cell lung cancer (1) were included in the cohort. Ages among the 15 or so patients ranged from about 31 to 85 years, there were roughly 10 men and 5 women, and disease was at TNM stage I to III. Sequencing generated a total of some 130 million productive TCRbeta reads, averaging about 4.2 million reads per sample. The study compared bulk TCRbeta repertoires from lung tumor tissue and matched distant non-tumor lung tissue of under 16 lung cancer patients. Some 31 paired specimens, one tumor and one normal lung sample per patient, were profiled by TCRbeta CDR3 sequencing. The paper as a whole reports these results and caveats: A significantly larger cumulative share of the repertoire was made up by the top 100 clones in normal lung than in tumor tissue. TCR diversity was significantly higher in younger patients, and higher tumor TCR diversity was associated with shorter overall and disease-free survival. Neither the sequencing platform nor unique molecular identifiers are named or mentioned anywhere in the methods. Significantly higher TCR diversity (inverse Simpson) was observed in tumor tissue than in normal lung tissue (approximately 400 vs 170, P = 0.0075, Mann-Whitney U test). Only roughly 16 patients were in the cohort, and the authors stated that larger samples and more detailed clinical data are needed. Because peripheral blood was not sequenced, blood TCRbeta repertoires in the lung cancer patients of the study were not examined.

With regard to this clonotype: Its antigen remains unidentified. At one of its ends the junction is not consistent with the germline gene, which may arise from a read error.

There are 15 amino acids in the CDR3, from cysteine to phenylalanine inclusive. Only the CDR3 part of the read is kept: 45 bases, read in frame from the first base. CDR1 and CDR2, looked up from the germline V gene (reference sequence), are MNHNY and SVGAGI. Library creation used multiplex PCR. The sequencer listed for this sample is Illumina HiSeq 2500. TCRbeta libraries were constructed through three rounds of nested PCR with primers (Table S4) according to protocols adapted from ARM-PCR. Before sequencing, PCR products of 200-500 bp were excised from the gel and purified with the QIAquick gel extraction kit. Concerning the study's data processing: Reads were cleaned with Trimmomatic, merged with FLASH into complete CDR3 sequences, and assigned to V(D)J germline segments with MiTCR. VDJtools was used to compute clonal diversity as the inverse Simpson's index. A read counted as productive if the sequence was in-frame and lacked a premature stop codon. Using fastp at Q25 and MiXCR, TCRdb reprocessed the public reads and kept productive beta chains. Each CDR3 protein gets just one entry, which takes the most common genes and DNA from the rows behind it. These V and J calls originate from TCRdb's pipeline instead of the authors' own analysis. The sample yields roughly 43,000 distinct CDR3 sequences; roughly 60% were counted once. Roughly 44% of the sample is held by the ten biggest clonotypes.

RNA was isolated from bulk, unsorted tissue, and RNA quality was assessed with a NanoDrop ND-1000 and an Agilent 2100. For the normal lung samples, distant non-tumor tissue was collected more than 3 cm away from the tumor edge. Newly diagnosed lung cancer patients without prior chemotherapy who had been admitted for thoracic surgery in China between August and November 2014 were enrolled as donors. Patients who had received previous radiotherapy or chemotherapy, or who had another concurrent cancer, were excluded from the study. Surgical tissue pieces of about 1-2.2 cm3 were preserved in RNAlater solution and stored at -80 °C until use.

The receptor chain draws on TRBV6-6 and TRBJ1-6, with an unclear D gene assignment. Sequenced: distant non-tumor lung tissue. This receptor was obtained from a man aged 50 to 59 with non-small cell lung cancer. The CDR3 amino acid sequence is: CASIDSGSYNSPLHF. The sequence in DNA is TGTGCCAGCATCGACTCCGGATCCTATAATTCACCCCTCCATTTT.